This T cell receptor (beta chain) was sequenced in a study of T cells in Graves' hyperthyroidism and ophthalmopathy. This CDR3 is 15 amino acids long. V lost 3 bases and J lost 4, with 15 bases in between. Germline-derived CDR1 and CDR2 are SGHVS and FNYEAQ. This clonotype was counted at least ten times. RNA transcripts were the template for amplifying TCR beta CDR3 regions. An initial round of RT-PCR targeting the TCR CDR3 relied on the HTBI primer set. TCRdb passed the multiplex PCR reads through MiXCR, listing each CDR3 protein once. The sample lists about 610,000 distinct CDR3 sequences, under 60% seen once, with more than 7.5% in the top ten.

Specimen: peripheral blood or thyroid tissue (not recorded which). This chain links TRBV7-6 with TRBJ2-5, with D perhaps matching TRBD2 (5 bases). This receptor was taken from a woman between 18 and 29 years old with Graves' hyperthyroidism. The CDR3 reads CASSFGVGVIETQYF. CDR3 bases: TGTGCCAGCAGCTTTGGAGTGGGAGTTATAGAGACCCAGTACTTC.